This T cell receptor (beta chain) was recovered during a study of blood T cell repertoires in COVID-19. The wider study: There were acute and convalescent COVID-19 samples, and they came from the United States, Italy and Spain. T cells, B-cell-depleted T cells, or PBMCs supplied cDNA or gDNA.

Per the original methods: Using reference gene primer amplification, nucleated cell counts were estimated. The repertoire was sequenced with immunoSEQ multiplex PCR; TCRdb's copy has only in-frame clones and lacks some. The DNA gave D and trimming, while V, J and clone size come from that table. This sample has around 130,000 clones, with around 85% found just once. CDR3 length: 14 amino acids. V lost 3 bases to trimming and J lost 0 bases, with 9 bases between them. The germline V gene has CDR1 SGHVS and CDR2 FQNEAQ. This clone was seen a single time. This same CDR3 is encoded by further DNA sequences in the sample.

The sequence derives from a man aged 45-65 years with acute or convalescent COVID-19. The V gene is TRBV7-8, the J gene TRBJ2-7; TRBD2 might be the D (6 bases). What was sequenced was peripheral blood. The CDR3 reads CASSLAGGSYEQYF. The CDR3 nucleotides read TGTGCCAGCAGCTTGGCCGGGGGCTCCTACGAGCAGTACTTC.